This entry describes one T cell receptor (beta chain). Antigen: not known. MiXCR, applied by TCRdb to the reads, yields one record per CDR3 protein. Altogether roughly 500,000 distinct CDR3 sequences are present, about 42% being singletons, with the ten largest covering about 39%. The data are from a study of T cell repertoires in cytomegalovirus infection. This clonotype originated in a human donor in good health (CMV status not recorded). Some clones in this sample may be carry-over from other donors' samples. The sequences come from cultured PBMCs, collected from culture after CMV antigen stimulation.

The chain's CDR3 is CASGPDELTYEQYF. The CDR3 DNA reads TGTGCCAGCGGCCCCGACGAACTCACCTACGAGCAGTACTTC. The chain employs TRBV7-8 and TRBJ2-7, with D unresolved. Trimming shortened V by 8 bases and J by 2 bases, and 16 bases separated the two germline ends. The germline V gene has CDR1 SGHVS and CDR2 FQNEAQ. The CDR3 sequence is 14 residues long. The whole variable domain, filled in from reference TRBV7-8 and TRBJ2-7, reads GAGVSQSPRYKVAKRGQDVALRCDPISGHVSLFWYQQALGQGPEFLTYFQNEAQLDKSGLPSDRFFAERPEGSVSTLKIQRTQQEDSAVYLCASGPDELTYEQYFGPGTRLTVT.